This T cell receptor beta chain came from a study of tumor and adjacent non-tumor tissue in lung cancer. Study in general: The cohort had around twelve adenocarcinoma, a couple of squamous cell and 1 small cell patients.

Germline V gene data show CDR1 as MNHNS and CDR2 as SASEGT. There are 15 residues in the CDR3. The template was RNA from unsorted bulk tissue. Donors were chemotherapy-naive, newly diagnosed lung cancer surgical patients in China, August–late 2014. TCRbeta libraries were built with three rounds of nested PCR, modified from ARM-PCR. TCRdb recomputed calls from the multiplex PCR reads with MiXCR, one row per CDR3 protein. In the table there are roughly 75,000 distinct CDR3 sequences, roughly 80% of which are singletons. On this clonotype itself: The junction does not match germline at one end; this may be a read error.

This clonotype was obtained from a woman aged 45-65 years with non-small cell lung cancer. V is TRBV6-1 and J is TRBJ2-3; D remains ambiguous. Sample: lung tumor tissue. The CDR3 DNA follows: TGTGCCAGTAGTGGGGAAACGGGTGGATTGGATACGCAGTATTTT. Amino acid sequence: CASSGETGGLDTQYF.